This TCR beta chain was captured in a study of blood T cell repertoires in COVID-19. Sequencing was performed with immunoSEQ multiplex PCR; in TCRdb, only in-frame clones are kept and a portion is missing. The sample lists 100,000 to 150,000 clones, around 83% seen once, with 5.9% in the top ten. CDR1 and CDR2 from the germline V gene are KGHSH and LQKENI. Losses at the gene ends were 3 bases for V and 7 bases for J; bases not matched to a gene: 13. The CDR3 spans 17 residues. The clonotype was recovered from a man at least 80 years old with active or convalescent COVID-19. Sequencing used peripheral blood. The chain employs TRBV18 and TRBJ1-4; 8 bases agree with TRBD1. The CDR3 loop reads CASSPGTGHGLSEKLFF. The CDR3 DNA reads as TGTGCCAGCTCACCCGGGACAGGTCACGGTTTGAGTGAAAAACTGTTTTTT.